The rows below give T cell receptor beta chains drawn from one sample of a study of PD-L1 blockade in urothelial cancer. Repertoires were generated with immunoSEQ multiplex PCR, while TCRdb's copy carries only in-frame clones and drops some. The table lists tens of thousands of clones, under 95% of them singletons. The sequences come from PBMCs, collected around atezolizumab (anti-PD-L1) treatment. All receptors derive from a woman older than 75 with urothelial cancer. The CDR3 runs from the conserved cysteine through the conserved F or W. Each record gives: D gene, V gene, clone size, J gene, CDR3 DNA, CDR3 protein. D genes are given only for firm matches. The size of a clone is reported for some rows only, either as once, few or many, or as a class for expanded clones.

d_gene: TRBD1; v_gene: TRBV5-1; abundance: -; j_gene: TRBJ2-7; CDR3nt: TGCGCCAGCAGTCCCGGACAGGGGTGGGACGAGCAGTACTTC; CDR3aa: CASSPGQGWDEQYF
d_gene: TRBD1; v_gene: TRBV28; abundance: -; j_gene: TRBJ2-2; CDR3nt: TGTGCCAGCAGGAGGACAGGGCCGAACACCGGGGAGCTGTTTTTT; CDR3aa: CASRRTGPNTGELFF
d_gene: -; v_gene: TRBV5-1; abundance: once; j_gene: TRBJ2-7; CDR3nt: TGCGCCAGCAGCTCGTCAGGCCCCTACGAGCAGTACTTC; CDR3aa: CASSSSGPYEQYF
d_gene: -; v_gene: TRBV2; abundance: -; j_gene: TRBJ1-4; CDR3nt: TGTGCCAGCACCTCCGAGGCAGCGACTAATGAAAAACTGTTTTTT; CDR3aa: CASTSEAATNEKLFF
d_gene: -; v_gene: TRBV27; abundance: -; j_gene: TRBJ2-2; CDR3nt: TGTGCCAGCAGTTCCTATGACAGCACCGGGGAGCTGTTTTTT; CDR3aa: CASSSYDSTGELFF
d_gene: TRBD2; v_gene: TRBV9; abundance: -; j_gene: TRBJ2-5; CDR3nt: TGTGCCAGCAGCCTTGGGACTAGCGGGGTGCAAGAGACCCAGTACTTC; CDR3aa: CASSLGTSGVQETQYF
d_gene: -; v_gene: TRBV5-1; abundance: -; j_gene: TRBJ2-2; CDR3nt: TGCGCCAGCAGCCAGAAACAGGGTATCGGGGAGCTGTTTTTT; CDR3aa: CASSQKQGIGELFF
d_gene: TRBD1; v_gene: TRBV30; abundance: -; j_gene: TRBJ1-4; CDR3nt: TGTGCCTGGAGACGGACAGGGGGTTATGAAAAACTGTTTTTT; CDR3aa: CAWRRTGGYEKLFF
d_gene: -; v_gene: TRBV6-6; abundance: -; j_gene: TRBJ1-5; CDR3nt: TGTGCCAGCAGTTACGGAGAAAGCAATCAGCCCCAGCATTTT; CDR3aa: CASSYGESNQPQHF
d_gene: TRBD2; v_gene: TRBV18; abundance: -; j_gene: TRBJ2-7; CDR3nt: TGTGCCAGCTCAGGAAAAGCGGGAGAAAAGCAGTACTTC; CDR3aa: CASSGKAGEKQYF
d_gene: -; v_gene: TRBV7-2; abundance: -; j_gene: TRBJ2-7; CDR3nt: TGTGCCAGCACCCGAGGGACAAGCTACGAGCAGTACTTC; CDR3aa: CASTRGTSYEQYF
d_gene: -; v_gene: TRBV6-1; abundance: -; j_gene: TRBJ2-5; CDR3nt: TGTGCCAGCAGTGAAGGGAGGTCCGGCCAAGAGACCCAGTACTTC; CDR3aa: CASSEGRSGQETQYF
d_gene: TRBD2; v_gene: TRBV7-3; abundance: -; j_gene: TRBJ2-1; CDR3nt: TGTGCCAGCAGCCTACTCCCGACTAGCGGGACCAGCTCCTACAATGAGCAGTTCTTC; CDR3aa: CASSLLPTSGTSSYNEQFF
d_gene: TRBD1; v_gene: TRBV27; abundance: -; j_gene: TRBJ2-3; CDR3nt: TGTGCCAGCAGAATCTCTCGACAGGGGCCGCAGTATTTT; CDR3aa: CASRISRQGPQYF
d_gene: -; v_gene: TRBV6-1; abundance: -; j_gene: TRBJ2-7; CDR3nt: TGTGCCAGCAGTGAAGTCGGCGAGCAGTACTTC; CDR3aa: CASSEVGEQYF
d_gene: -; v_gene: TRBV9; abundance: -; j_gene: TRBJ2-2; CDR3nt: TGTGCCAGCAGCGTAGGTTCCGCGGGACTCACCGGGGAGCTGTTTTTT; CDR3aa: CASSVGSAGLTGELFF
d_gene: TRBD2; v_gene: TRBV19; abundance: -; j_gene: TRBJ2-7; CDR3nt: TGTGCCAGTAGTACAAGACTAGCGGGGGCTATTTGCTTC; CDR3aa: CASSTRLAGAICF
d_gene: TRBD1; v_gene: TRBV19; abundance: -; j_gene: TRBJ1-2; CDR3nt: TGTGCCAGTGGAATACAGGGGGCGCAGAGGGGAAACTATGGCTACACCTTC; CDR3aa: CASGIQGAQRGNYGYTF
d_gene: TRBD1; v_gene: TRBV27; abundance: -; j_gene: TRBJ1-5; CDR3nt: TGTGCCAGCAGTTTCACAGGGGTTAGCAATCAGCCCCAGCATTTT; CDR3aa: CASSFTGVSNQPQHF
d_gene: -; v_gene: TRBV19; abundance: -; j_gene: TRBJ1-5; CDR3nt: TGTGCCAGTAGCACCCGGGGAGGGGTAGGGGGGCCCCAGCATTTT; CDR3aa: CASSTRGGVGGPQHF
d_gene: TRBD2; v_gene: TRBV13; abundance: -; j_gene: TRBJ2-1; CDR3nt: TGTGCCAGCAGCTTAGTGGCTAGCGGGATGTGGAATGAGCAGTTCTTC; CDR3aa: CASSLVASGMWNEQFF
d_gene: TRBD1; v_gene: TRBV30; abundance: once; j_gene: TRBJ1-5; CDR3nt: TGTGCCTGGACCATAGGGACAGGGCGGAATCAGCCCCAGCATTTT; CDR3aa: CAWTIGTGRNQPQHF
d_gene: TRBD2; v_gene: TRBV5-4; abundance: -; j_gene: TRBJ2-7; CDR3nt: TGTGCCAGCAGCTTGGAGGGGGGACTAGCGGGAAACGAGCAGTACTTC; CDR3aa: CASSLEGGLAGNEQYF
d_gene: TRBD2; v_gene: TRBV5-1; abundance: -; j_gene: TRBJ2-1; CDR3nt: TGCGCCAGCACGGGCGGGAGGGCCTTTGAGCAGTTCTTC; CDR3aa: CASTGGRAFEQFF
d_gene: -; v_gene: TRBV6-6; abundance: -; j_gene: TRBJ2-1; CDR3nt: TGTGCCAGCAGTCCATCGACTAGCTCCTACAATGAGCAGTTCTTC; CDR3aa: CASSPSTSSYNEQFF
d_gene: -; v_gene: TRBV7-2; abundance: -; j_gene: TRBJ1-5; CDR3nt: TGTGCCAGCAGCTTTCCAGGGGTCGCTCCTCATTTT; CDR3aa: CASSFPGVAPHF
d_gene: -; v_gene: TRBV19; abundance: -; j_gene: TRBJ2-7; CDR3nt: TGTGCCAGTAAGGACAGTTCGCACGAGCAGTACTTC; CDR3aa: CASKDSSHEQYF
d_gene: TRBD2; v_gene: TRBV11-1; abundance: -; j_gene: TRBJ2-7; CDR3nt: TGTGCCAGCAGCTGGAGGAGCGGGGGAACCTACGAGCAGTACTTC; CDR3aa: CASSWRSGGTYEQYF
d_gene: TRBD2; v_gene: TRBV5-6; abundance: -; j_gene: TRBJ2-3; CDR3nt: TGTGCCAGCAGCTTTACTAGCGGGAGGGGCCCAGATACGCAGTATTTT; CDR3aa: CASSFTSGRGPDTQYF
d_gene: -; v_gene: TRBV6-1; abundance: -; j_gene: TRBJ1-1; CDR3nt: TGTGCCAGCAGTGCTTCCGAGACCCGGGCTGAAGCTTTCTTT; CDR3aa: CASSASETRAEAFF
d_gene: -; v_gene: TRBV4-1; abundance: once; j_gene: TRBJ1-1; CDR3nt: TGCGCCAGCAGCCTCCAGACAGGAATGAACACTGAAGCTTTCTTT; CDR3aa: CASSLQTGMNTEAFF
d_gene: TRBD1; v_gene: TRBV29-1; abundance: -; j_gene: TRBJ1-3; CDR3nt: TGCAGCGCGGGGACAGGGGTTAGCACCATATATTTT; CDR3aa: CSAGTGVSTIYF
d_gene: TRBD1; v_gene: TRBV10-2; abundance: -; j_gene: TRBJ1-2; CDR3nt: TGCGCCAGCAGTGAGGAGGGGGCCACTGCTAACTATGGCTACACCTTC; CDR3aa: CASSEEGATANYGYTF
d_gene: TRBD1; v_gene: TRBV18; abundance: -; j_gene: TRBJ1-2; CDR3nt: TGTGCCAGCTCACCGGACAGGGCCTATGGCTACACCTTC; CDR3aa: CASSPDRAYGYTF
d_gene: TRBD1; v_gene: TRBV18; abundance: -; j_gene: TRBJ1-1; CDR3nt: TGTGCCAGCTCACTAAGACAGGGGAACACTGAAGCTTTCTTT; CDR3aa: CASSLRQGNTEAFF
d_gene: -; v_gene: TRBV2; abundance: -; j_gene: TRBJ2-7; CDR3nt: TGTGCCAGCAGTGTCTCCGTCAGCGAGCAGTACTTC; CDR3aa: CASSVSVSEQYF
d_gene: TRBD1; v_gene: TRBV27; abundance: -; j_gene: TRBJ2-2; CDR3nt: TGTGCCAGCAGTTTAAGGGACAGGGGGGCCGGGGAGCTGTTTTTT; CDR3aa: CASSLRDRGAGELFF
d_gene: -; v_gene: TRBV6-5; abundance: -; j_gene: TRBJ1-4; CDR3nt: TGTGCCAGCAGTTTAAAACGAAACCCACCGGGGGAAAAACTGTTTTTT; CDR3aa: CASSLKRNPPGEKLFF
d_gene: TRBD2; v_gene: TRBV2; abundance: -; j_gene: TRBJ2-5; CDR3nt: TGTGCCAGCAGTGATCCTAGCGGGACAATACGGGAGACCCAGTACTTC; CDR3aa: CASSDPSGTIRETQYF
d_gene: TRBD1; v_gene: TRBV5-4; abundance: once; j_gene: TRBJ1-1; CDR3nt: TGTGCCAGCAGCGTTGACAGGGGGAACACTGAAGCTTTCTTT; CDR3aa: CASSVDRGNTEAFF
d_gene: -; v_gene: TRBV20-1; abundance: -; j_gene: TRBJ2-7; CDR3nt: TGCAGTGCCCCGACTAGTTCCGAGCAGTACTTC; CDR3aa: CSAPTSSEQYF
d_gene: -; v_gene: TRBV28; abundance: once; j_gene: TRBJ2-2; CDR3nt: TGTGCCAGCAGGCGGAACACCGGGGAGCTGTTTTTT; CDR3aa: CASRRNTGELFF
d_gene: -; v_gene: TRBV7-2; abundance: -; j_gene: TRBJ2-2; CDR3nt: TGTGCCAGCAGCTTATGGGGCGTCGGCGGGGAGCTGTTTTTT; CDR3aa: CASSLWGVGGELFF
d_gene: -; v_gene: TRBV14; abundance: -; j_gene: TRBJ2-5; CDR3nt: TGTGCCAGCAGCTCGTCGGGGACCCAGTACTTC; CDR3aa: CASSSSGTQYF
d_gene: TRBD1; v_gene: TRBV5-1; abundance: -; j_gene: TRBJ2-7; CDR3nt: TGCGCCAGCAGCTTGGGACAGGGAGCCTACGAGCAGTACTTC; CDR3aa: CASSLGQGAYEQYF
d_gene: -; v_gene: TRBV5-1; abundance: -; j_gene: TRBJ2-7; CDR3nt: TGCGCCAGCAGTGCGGGGACGGACTTTCCCTACGAGCAGTACTTC; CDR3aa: CASSAGTDFPYEQYF
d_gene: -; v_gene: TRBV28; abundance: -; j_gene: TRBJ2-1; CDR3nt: TGTGCCAGCAGCCACAGGGTTAAGGCCTACAATGAGCAGTTCTTC; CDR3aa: CASSHRVKAYNEQFF
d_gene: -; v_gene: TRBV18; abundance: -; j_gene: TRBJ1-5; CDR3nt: TGTGCCAGCTCACGGACAGTGTATAGCAATCAGCCCCAGCATTTT; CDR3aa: CASSRTVYSNQPQHF
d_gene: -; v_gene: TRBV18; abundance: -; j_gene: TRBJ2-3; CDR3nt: TGTGCCAGCTCACCACGAAGGGGCTTGACAGATACGCAGTATTTT; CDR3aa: CASSPRRGLTDTQYF
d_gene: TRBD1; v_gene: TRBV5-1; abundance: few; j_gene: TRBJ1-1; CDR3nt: TGCGCCAGCAGCTTGGCCGAGGGGACAGCTAGAACTAACACTGAAGCTTTCTTT; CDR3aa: CASSLAEGTARTNTEAFF
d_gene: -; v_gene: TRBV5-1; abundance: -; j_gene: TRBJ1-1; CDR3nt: TGCGCCAGCAGCTTGGAGGGGTATCCTGGCACTGAAGCTTTCTTT; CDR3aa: CASSLEGYPGTEAFF
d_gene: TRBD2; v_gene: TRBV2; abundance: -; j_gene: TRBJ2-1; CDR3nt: TGTGCCAGCAGTGCTCAGACTAGCGGGGAGCAGTTCTTC; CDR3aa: CASSAQTSGEQFF
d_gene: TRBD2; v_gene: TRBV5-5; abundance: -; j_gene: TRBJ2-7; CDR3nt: TGTGCCAGCAGCTTTCGACTAGCGGGAAACCCCCACACTGGGTACTTC; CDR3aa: CASSFRLAGNPHTGYF
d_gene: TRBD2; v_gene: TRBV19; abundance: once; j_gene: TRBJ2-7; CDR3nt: TGTGCCAGTAGTATTGGCCCCAAAGCGGGAGGTTACGAGCAGTACTTC; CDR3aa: CASSIGPKAGGYEQYF
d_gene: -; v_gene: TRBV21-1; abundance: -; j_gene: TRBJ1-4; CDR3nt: TGTGCCAGCAGCAGTCGGGACAGGCCTTTTTCGGGGCTGTTTTTT; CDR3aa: CASSSRDRPFSGLFF
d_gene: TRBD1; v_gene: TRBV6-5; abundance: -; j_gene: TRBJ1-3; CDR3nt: TGTGCCAGCGGTTCCGGGACAGAGCTCTCTGGAAACACCATATATTTT; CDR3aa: CASGSGTELSGNTIYF
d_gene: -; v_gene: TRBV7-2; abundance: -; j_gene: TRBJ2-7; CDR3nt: TGTGCCAGCAGCTCGCCCCCGGTCTACGAGCAGTACTTC; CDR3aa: CASSSPPVYEQYF
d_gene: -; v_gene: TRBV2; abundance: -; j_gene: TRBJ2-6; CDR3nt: TGTGCCAGCAGTGAATTGCCAGGTTTGACCTCTGGGGCCAACGTCCTGACTTTC; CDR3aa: CASSELPGLTSGANVLTF
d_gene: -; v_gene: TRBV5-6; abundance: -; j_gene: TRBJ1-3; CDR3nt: TGTGCCAGCAGCTCGGGATTCTCTGGAAACACCATATATTTT; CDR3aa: CASSSGFSGNTIYF
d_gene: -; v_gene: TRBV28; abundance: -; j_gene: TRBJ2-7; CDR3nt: TGTGCCAGCCACCGAGGGTTCGAGCAGTACTTC; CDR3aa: CASHRGFEQYF